What follows is one T cell receptor (beta chain) and its context. What antigen it recognizes has not been identified. Per-base quality was not reported, and no clone a single base away is much larger than it. The CDR3 regions of human TCRbeta chains were analyzed by immunosequencing. Per the original workflow: TCRs in the repertoires were compared against a reference library of SARS-CoV-2-specific TCRs that had been generated with the MIRA antigen-specificity platform. Breadth was defined as the fraction of unique TCRs that were SARS-CoV-2-associated, and depth was defined as the fraction of total T cells that were SARS-CoV-2-associated. Using the MIRA data, each spike-specific TCR was mapped to the spike region that the TCR reacts to and placed in a CD4 or CD8 class. Log10-transformed breadth and depth values were compared by one-way ANOVA with Sidak's multiple comparisons tests. TCRdb took this table from immuneACCESS and kept in-frame rearrangements with V and J called. Such tables lack part of the clones; where checked against another copy, unresolved V genes explain under half of the gap, and the rest is unexplained. V and J calls and clone size follow that table, whereas D and trimming were derived from the DNA. This sample has tens of thousands of clones in its table, and 70% to 90% of those were observed once. The ten most abundant clones make up 5% of the sample.

The time point label on this specimen signifies: about 28 days (+/-7) after the second vaccine dose. AZD1222 recipients whose second dose came at about 4 weeks and those whose second dose came at about 12 weeks were combined into one group, since spike-specific TCR depth and breadth did not differ between the two schedules. The vaccinee samples were drawn from two UK trials, COV001 and COV002, one of which was a single-blind randomized controlled phase 2/3 trial testing AZD1222 (ChAdOx1 nCoV-19) in healthy adults. For TCRbeta chain sequencing, PBMC samples were collected from trial participants at day 0 and at day 28 after the second dose. This entry is derived from a study of T cell responses to AZD1222 COVID-19 vaccine (dated by TCRdb to the early 2020s). Background on the whole study: TCR sequencing was performed for about 250 trial participants, of whom approximately 200 were given two doses of AZD1222 and around 26 were given two doses of MenACWY control vaccine. Trial participants were enrolled by age into 18-55, 56-69 and 70-plus year subgroups, with roughly 150, 30 and 60 TCR-sequenced participants respectively. Broader findings and caveats from the paper: Nearly half of unique spike-specific TCRs reportedly recognized epitopes outside regions mutated in the B.1.351 and B.1.1.7 variants. Most participants were white British and females outnumbered males, and the authors suggested that clonal diversity may have been underestimated. In the small 56-69-year group, the increase in depth fell short of significance, most likely because of low power. Conclusions about previously exposed vaccinees were limited because only a handful of AZD1222 recipients were SARS-CoV-2 seropositive at baseline. Because no samples from the day 14 peak response were available, repertoires could be characterized only after the peak T cell response. Vaccine-associated CD4 TCRs spanned the whole spike protein, with dominant responses in regions 160-218 and 743-854. After two AZD1222 doses, both the breadth and the depth of spike-specific TCRs were significantly higher than at day 0 and than in MenACWY recipients.

According to the germline V gene, CDR1 reads SGHDN and CDR2 reads FVKESK. Relative to germline, V is 4 bases shorter and J is 4 bases shorter, with 8 bases between their ends. The CDR3 runs 13 amino acids, cysteine and phenylalanine included. Kept here is only the CDR3 DNA, which spans 39 bases and is read in frame from base 1. The sample was peripheral blood, taken 28 days after the second AZD1222 dose. The chain links TRBV14 with TRBJ1-3, with an unclear D gene assignment. The source is an adult who received the AZD1222 COVID-19 vaccine. The CDR3 region has the sequence CASSPSWGNTIYF. The DNA sequence follows: TGTGCCAGCAGCCCCTCCTGGGGAAACACCATATATTTT.